This TCR beta chain was captured by sequencing in a study of long-term antiretroviral therapy in people with HIV. Study background: It was about a decade before the 2015 immediate-ART recommendation that the earliest samples were taken.

V shed 4 bases and J 8 bases; nucleotides not matched to a gene: 8. The CDR3 sequence is 13 residues long. Germline values: CDR1 SGHRS, CDR2 YFSETQ. Survey-level resolution applied to immunoSEQ assay v3.0. The method was immunoSEQ multiplex PCR; TCRdb's version includes in-frame clones alone and lacks a portion of them. This table has tens of thousands of clones, 95% appearing once. Specimens held roughly 0.9-10 million cryopreserved PBMC prior to DNA extraction. Details on this clone: Antigen specificity is unknown.

Study results and limitations: The clones with expansion before ART were dominant in the repertoire at all time points.

The sample in question was unsorted PBMCs, obtained 5.3 years after starting antiretroviral therapy. This sequence joins TRBV5-1 and TRBJ1-2, with 7 bases matching TRBD1. This receptor was identified in a man aged 45-65 years with HIV. The CDR3 DNA is TGCGCCAGCAGCCCCACAGGGGAGGAGGGCTACACCTTC. Residues: CASSPTGEEGYTF.